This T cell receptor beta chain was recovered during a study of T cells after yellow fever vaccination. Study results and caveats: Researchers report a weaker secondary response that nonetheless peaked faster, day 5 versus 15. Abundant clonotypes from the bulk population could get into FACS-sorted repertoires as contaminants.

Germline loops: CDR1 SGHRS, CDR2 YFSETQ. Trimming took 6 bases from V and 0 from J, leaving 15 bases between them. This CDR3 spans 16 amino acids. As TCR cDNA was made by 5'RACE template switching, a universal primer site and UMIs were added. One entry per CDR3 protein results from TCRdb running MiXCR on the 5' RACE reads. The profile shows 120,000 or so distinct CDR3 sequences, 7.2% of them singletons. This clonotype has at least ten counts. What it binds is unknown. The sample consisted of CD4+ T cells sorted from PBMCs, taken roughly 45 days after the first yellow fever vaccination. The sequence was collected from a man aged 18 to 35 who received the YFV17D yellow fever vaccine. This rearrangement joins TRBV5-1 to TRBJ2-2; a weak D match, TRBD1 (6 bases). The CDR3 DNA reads TGCGCCAGCAACAGGGTCCCCGTAACGAACACCGGGGAGCTGTTTTTT. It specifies CASNRVPVTNTGELFF.